The 5 T cell receptor beta chains listed next were all sequenced from one sample in a study of tissue T cells after allogeneic stem cell transplantation. Described time point: mouse harvest day 7 after allogeneic transplant. Mouse grafts combined 10^7 T-cell-depleted bone marrow cells with 10^6 splenic CD5+ T cells. Generated by immunoSEQ multiplex PCR, the TCRdb table keeps only in-frame clones and is missing some. The table lists 6,500 to 8,000 clones, 50% to 55% of them singletons, with 5.1% in the top ten. Sequencing was carried out using gut tissue. Every receptor here comes from a female BALB/c mouse given C57BL/6 T cells with graft-versus-host disease after an allogeneic hematopoietic cell transplant.

A word on this clone: Genes here carry mouse names. The read ends 1 residue before the CDR3 terminus; that terminus is restored from the germline J gene. The rearrangement uses TRBV26 and TRBJ1-4, with D tentatively TRBD1 (6 bases). Germline CDR1 and CDR2: KGHPV and FQNQEV (reference sequence). The CDR3 contains 16 residues. Trimming removed 3 bases at V and 2 bases at J, with 13 bases between. The CDR3 is CASSLGRGRSNERLFF. Incomplete CDR3 DNA: TGTGCCAGCAGTCTCGGCAGGGGAAGGTCCAACGAAAGATTATTT.

Comment on this clone: Gene names follow the mouse nomenclature. The read gets to within 1 residue of the CDR3 end, and the germline J gene fills in the rest. The chain couples TRBV26 to TRBJ1-2, with 8 positions matching TRBD1. Germline CDR1 and CDR2: KGHPV and FQNQEV (reference sequence). CDR3 length: 13 residues. Trimming cost V 2 bases and J 4 bases; bases outside gene matches: 0. CDR3 bases read: TGTGCCAGCAGTCTGGGACAGGGCTCCGACTACACC. Amino acids: CASSLGQGSDYT. The full CDR3 protein is CASSLGQGSDYTF.

A note on this clone: Germline and genes here are mouse. The CDR3 extends 1 residue past the end of the read, so its final part is completed from the germline J gene. The chain carries TRBV13-3 and TRBJ1-2; possibly TRBD1 for D (6 bases). Trimming removed 4 bases from V and 2 bases from J, with 6 bases in between. The CDR3 runs 12 residues. The germline V gene has CDR1 NNHDY and CDR2 SYVADS. CDR3 bases read: TGTGCCAGCAGTCAGGGGAACTCCGACTACACC. This gives the protein CASSQGNSDYT. From start to end, the CDR3 is CASSQGNSDYTF.

Notes on this clone: Gene names follow the mouse nomenclature. The DNA ends 1 residue before the CDR3 does, and the rest of the CDR3 is filled in from the germline J gene. This chain joins TRBV16 and TRBJ1-3, with D tentatively TRBD1 (5 bases). CDR3 length equals 14 residues. Germline V gene lookup returns CDR1 SGHSA and CDR2 FRNQAP. Trimming pared 1 base from V and 3 bases from J, leaving 7 bases between. The chain's CDR3 is CASSLAGSGNTLYF. The sequenced part of the CDR3 DNA is TGTGCAAGCAGCTTAGCAGGGAGTGGAAATACGCTCTAT.

Worth noting for this clone: Mouse gene names and germline throughout. The CDR3 end falls 1 residue outside the read, so it is completed with the germline J gene. The chain has TRBV12-1 and TRBJ1-3; a weak D match, TRBD1 (6 bases). V dropped 1 base and J dropped 5 bases, with 8 bases sitting between them. Germline CDR1 reads SGHSN; CDR2 reads HYEKVE. CDR3 length equals 13 residues. CDR3 DNA (partial): TGTGCCAGCTCTCTGGGACAAAGAAATACGCTCTAT. Translation: CASSLGQRNTLY. The entire CDR3 protein reads CASSLGQRNTLYF.